The clone carrying this T cell receptor beta chain has more than one count but fewer than ten. The sample originates from a study of blood T cell repertoires in COVID-19. Study information: The origin of the acute and convalescent COVID-19 samples was the United States, Italy and Spain. The analysed material was cDNA or gDNA that came from T cells, B-cell-depleted T cells, or PBMCs.

The Seattle patients joined while their infection was active and were tracked longitudinally afterward. As processed by the authors: Nucleated cell number was recorded as an estimate derived from reference gene primer amplification. Profiling relied on immunoSEQ multiplex PCR, and the TCRdb table lists in-frame clones only, not all of them. That table is the source of V, J and clone size, and D and trimming were worked out from the DNA. The profile shows fewer than 600,000 clones, 85% to 90% of them singletons. Germline trimming cut 5 bases from V and 2 bases from J; bases unmatched to any gene: 7. The germline V gene has CDR1 SGHDT and CDR2 YYEEEE. The CDR3 is 14 amino acids.

The sample comprised peripheral blood. V and J are TRBV5-6 and TRBJ2-7; the match to TRBD2 covers 7 bases. This clonotype originated in a man in his late teens or twenties with COVID-19, enrolled during active disease. The CDR3 bases are TGTGCCAGCAGTCGTCGCGGGAGAGCCTACGAGCAGTACTTC. This encodes CASSRRGRAYEQYF.